The source of this T cell receptor beta chain is a study of shared clonotypes between healthy human individuals. Turning to the study itself: CD4 naive and CD4 memory each took three plates per donor, while CD8 naive took two and CD8 memory one.

Of note for this clone: Other DNA sequences from this sample encode an identical CDR3 as well.

Only Caucasian adults living in Nashville, Tennessee served as donors. The authors' processing: Filtering differed, since immunoSEQ gave only junction sequences and no quality scores. Only in-frame clones appear in the TCRdb table, and some are missing; sequencing was by immunoSEQ multiplex PCR. That table gives V, J and clone size, and the DNA gave D and trimming. The data hold 2 million to 3 million clones, with roughly 93% observed a single time. This CDR3 has 14 amino acids. V lost 2 bases, J lost 3 bases, and 4 bases stayed unmatched. The germline V gene has CDR1 SGHTA and CDR2 FQGNSA. Sequencing used naive CD4+ T cells from PBMCs. Subset noted: CD45RA+ positively selected. The chain carries TRBV7-2 and TRBJ2-7, with TRBD1 identical over 7 bases. This receptor was identified in a man aged 18 to 30 in good health. Some clones in this sample may be carry-over from other donors' samples. The CDR3 DNA is TGTGCCAGCAGCTTATCAGGGGGTGGCTACGAGCAGTACTTC. Protein product: CASSLSGGGYEQYF.